This T cell receptor (beta chain) was sequenced in a study of T cell responses to AZD1222 COVID-19 vaccine. J lost 4 bases, V lost 8 bases, and 7 bases had no gene match. Germline values: CDR1 LNHDA, CDR2 SQIVND (reference sequence). The CDR3 covers 13 residues. Using immunoSEQ multiplex PCR, the repertoire was profiled, and TCRdb retains in-frame clones only, with some absent. The top ten hold around 5.2% of the sample, which has about 150,000 clones, around 91% seen once. Sample: peripheral blood, taken on day 0 of AZD1222 vaccination. The sequence was collected from an adult in good health. The J gene is TRBJ1-1, the V gene TRBV19, with TRBD1 matching over 7 bases. CDR3 nucleotides: TGTGCCAGTGGAACAGGGGAGGGCACTGAAGCTTTCTTT. It codes for CASGTGEGTEAFF.